One and the same sample provided the 28 T cell receptor beta chains below, sequenced in a study of blood T cells in healthy people across ages. Sample-barcoded 5' priming and a J-beta primer mix drove a second PCR of 7 to 11 cycles. TCRdb re-called the 5' RACE reads with MiXCR, one entry per CDR3 protein. The sample shows 1.5 million to 2 million distinct CDR3 sequences, around 42% of them seen only once. The sample comprised blood. Receptor source: a human donor in good health.

This clonotype was seen more than once but under ten times. The rearrangement links TRBV28 to TRBJ2-1, with D possibly called TRBD1 or TRBD2 (6 bases each). V lost 7 bases and J lost 7, with 20 bases in between. CDR1 and CDR2 (germline): MDHEN, SYDVKM. CDR3 length equals 15 residues. This CDR3 is CASNPPGGSVNEQFF. CDR3 DNA: TGTGCCAGCAATCCCCCCGGGGGCTCAGTAAATGAGCAGTTCTTC. Filled out from reference TRBV28 and TRBJ2-1, the complete variable domain reads DVKVTQSSRYLVKRTGEKVFLECVQDMDHENMFWYRQDPGLGLRLIYFSYDVKMKEKGDIPEGYSVSREKKERFSLILESASTNQTSMYLCASNPPGGSVNEQFFGPGTRLTVL.

The DNA of the CDR3 is TGCAGTGCCTCTTCGGAATCCTACGAGCAGTACTTC. Protein sequence: CSASSESYEQYF. The chain joins TRBV20-1 to TRBJ2-5; no firm D call. TRBJ2-7 matches the DNA end more closely, so the J call is doubtful. This CDR3 region has 12 residues. Germline V gene data show CDR1 as DFQATT and CDR2 as SNEGSKA (reference sequence).

A few counts support this clonotype. V and J are TRBV7-2 and TRBJ2-1; D call uncertain. Trimming removed 3 bases from V and 2 bases from J, with 8 bases in between. This CDR3 comprises 14 residues. Germline CDR1 and CDR2: SGHTA and FQGNSA. CDR3 loop: CASSLLMAYNEQFF. The CDR3 bases are TGTGCCAGCAGCTTGTTAATGGCCTACAATGAGCAGTTCTTC.

In its sample, this clonotype was seen many times. The rearrangement links TRBV20-1 to TRBJ2-4; no clear D. Trimming took 0 bases from V and 0 from J, leaving 6 bases between them. Germline V lookup: CDR1 DFQATT, CDR2 SNEGSKA (reference sequence). There are 14 residues in the CDR3. CDR3: CSARDPVAKNIQYF. CDR3 DNA sequence: TGCAGTGCTAGAGATCCTGTAGCCAAAAACATTCAGTACTTC.

The rearrangement uses TRBV12-3 or TRBV12-4 and TRBJ2-1; TRBD1 agrees at 8 bases. V shed 5 bases, J shed 10 bases, and the junction held 13 bases outside the gene matches. CDR3 length equals 15 residues. The CDR3 DNA is TGTGCCAGCAGTCCTCCGGACAGGGCACGGGGAGAGCAGTTCTTC. Its protein is CASSPPDRARGEQFF.

This clonotype has ten or more counts. The chain carries TRBV4-3 and TRBJ2-7; a possible D gene is TRBD2 (6 bases). V lost 0 bases, J lost 7 bases, and 16 bases lay in between. There are 15 residues in the CDR3. Germline lookup yields CDR1 LGHNA and CDR2 YSLEER. The chain's CDR3 is CASSQDRLADWEQYF. The CDR3 DNA sequence: TGCGCCAGCAGCCAAGATCGGTTAGCGGACTGGGAGCAGTACTTC.

The genes are TRBV27 and TRBJ2-4; D is undetermined. The J call could be wrong; TRBJ2-7 is a better fit for the DNA end. Germline V gives CDR1 MNHEY, CDR2 SMNVEV (reference sequence). The CDR3 totals 13 residues. The CDR3 region is CASGSDSPDEQYF. CDR3 nucleotide sequence: TGTGCCAGCGGGTCCGATAGTCCTGACGAGCAGTACTTC.

This clonotype turned up a few times. This chain joins TRBV15 and TRBJ2-1; possibly TRBD1 or TRBD2 for D (5 bases each). Germline loops: CDR1 LNHNV, CDR2 YYDKDF (reference sequence). Trimming removed 1 base at V and 5 bases at J, with 12 bases between. CDR3 length equals 15 residues. The CDR3, as DNA: TGTGCCACCAGCAGAGCTGGGACCGCGGACAATGAGCAGTTCTTC. It codes for CATSRAGTADNEQFF.

The chain is built from TRBV7-9 and TRBJ1-5; maybe TRBD1 (5 bases). Trimming shortened V by 5 bases and J by 0 bases, and 14 bases separated the two germline ends. The CDR3 has 16 amino acids. Germline V gives CDR1 SEHNR, CDR2 FQNEAQ (reference sequence). The CDR3 DNA sequence: TGTGCCAGCAGCCAAACCGGGACCTATAGCAATCAGCCCCAGCATTTT. Protein sequence: CASSQTGTYSNQPQHF. Full variable domain (remainder filled in from reference TRBV7-9 and TRBJ1-5): DTGVSQNPRHKITKRGQNVTFRCDPISEHNRLYWYRQTLGQGPEFLTYFQNEAQLEKSRLLSDRFSAERPKGSFSTLEIQRTEQGDSAMYLCASSQTGTYSNQPQHFGDGTRLSIL.

This chain uses TRBV28 with TRBJ2-4; weak D call: TRBD2 (6 bases). Matching the DNA end better, TRBJ2-7 makes the J call doubtful. The CDR3 contains 13 residues. The germline V gene has CDR1 MDHEN and CDR2 SYDVKM. This CDR3 reads CASRASGSYEQYF. Here the CDR3 DNA reads TGTGCCAGCAGGGCCTCCGGGAGCTACGAGCAGTACTTC.

This chain uses TRBV2 with TRBJ1-5, with D unresolved. The CDR3 contains 15 residues. The germline V gene encodes CDR1 SNHLY and CDR2 FYNNEI. V shed 7 bases and J shed 2 bases, with 15 bases lying between them. This chain's CDR3 is CASTAQSGGNQPQHF. The DNA of the CDR3 is TGTGCCAGCACAGCACAGTCTGGGGGCAATCAGCCCCAGCATTTT. Looking up the rest from reference TRBV2 and TRBJ1-5 gives the full variable domain: EPEVTQTPSHQVTQMGQEVILRCVPISNHLYFYWYRQILGQKVEFLVSFYNNEISEKSEIFDDQFSVERPDGSNFTLKIRSTKLEDSAMYFCASTAQSGGNQPQHFGDGTRLSIL.

The J gene is TRBJ2-7, the V gene TRBV7-2; D is perhaps TRBD1 (5 bases). The CDR3 extends over 15 amino acids. The V gene lost 5 bases and the J gene lost 1 base, with 15 bases spanning the gap. CDR1 SGHTA and CDR2 FQGNSA come from the germline V gene. The CDR3 loop reads CASSPRTRSSYEQYF. The CDR3 coding sequence is TGTGCCAGCAGCCCCAGGACAAGATCATCCTACGAGCAGTACTTC.

This sequence joins TRBV7-2 and TRBJ2-6; 8 positions agree with TRBD1. The V gene end was trimmed by 5 bases and the J gene end by 3 bases; junction bases not matched to a gene: 6. There are 16 residues in the CDR3. The germline gives CDR1 SGHTA, CDR2 FQGNSA. The chain's CDR3 is CASSPQQGGGANVLTF. In nucleotides, the CDR3 is TGTGCCAGCAGCCCCCAACAGGGGGGTGGGGCCAACGTCCTGACTTTC.

V gene TRBV7-2 combines with J gene TRBJ1-5, with D possibly TRBD1 on 6 matching bases. Germline values: CDR1 SGHTA, CDR2 FQGNSA. The CDR3 is made up of 14 amino acids. The V gene lost 5 bases and the J gene lost 9 bases, with 17 bases spanning the gap. CDR3 in amino acids: CASSLGGREGPQHF. CDR3 nucleotides: TGTGCCAGCAGCCTTGGGGGGCGGGAGGGGCCCCAGCATTTT.

This sequence joins TRBV6-5 and TRBJ2-5; D is perhaps TRBD1 or TRBD2 (5 bases each). The CDR3 totals 12 residues. V lost 6 bases and J 11 bases, leaving 16 bases between the germline ends. Per germline, CDR1 MNHEY and CDR2 SVGAGI. CDR3 amino acids: CASRQTTGTQYF. The CDR3 bases are TGTGCCAGCAGGCAGACCACCGGGACGCAGTACTTC.

This clonotype occurred a few times. CDR3 region: CASSLFFGTEQFF. DNA of the CDR3: TGTGCCAGCAGCTTATTTTTCGGGACAGAGCAGTTCTTC. This chain links TRBV7-3 with TRBJ2-1; possibly TRBD1 for D (6 bases). The V end lost 2 bases, the J end lost 10 bases, and 12 bases lay between the germline ends. Per germline, CDR1 SGHTA and CDR2 FQGTGA. The CDR3 length is 13 residues.

The chain links TRBV6-4 to TRBJ2-2; possibly TRBD2 for D (6 bases). CDR1 and CDR2 (germline): MRHNA, SNTAGT. The CDR3 is 16 residues long. The V end lost 0 bases, the J end lost 3 bases, and 11 bases lay between the germline ends. CDR3: CASSDSGASDTGELFF. The CDR3 bases are TGTGCCAGCAGTGACTCCGGGGCTAGCGACACCGGGGAGCTGTTTTTT.

The J gene is TRBJ1-2, the V gene TRBV5-5; no clear D. The V and J ends lost 1 base and 0 bases respectively, with 13 bases between them. There are 16 residues in the CDR3. The germline V gene encodes CDR1 SGHKS and CDR2 YYEKEE (reference sequence). This chain's CDR3 is CASSLTSGTANYGYTF. In DNA form, the CDR3 reads TGTGCCAGCAGCTTGACTTCTGGAACAGCTAACTATGGCTACACCTTC.

The chain is built from TRBV24-1 and TRBJ2-3, with D perhaps TRBD1 (6 bases). Germline CDR1 and CDR2: KGHDR and SFDVKD. Trimming took off 0 bases at V and 3 bases at J, with 15 bases between the two ends. This CDR3 is 17 amino acids long. The CDR3 DNA reads as TGTGCCACCAGTGATTTGGCACAGGGCGGTGGTACAGATACGCAGTATTTT. This encodes CATSDLAQGGGTDTQYF.

A few counts support this clonotype. This chain joins TRBV4-1 and TRBJ1-4; 7 nucleotides match TRBD1. With 1 base clipped from V and 8 bases from J, the junction kept 7 bases outside the gene matches. Looked up from germline, CDR1 is MGHRA and CDR2 is YSYEKL. CDR3 length: 15 amino acids. CDR3 in DNA: TGCGCCAGCAGCCAAGTACCCAGGGGGGCGGAAAAACTGTTTTTT. Translation gives CASSQVPRGAEKLFF.

The sample holds many counts of this clonotype. DNA for the CDR3: TGCGCCAGCAGCCCCGGACAGGGTCCCTACGAGCAGTACTTC. Translation: CASSPGQGPYEQYF. This chain uses TRBV5-1 with TRBJ2-7; 8 bases match TRBD1. This CDR3 comprises 14 residues. The V gene's germline CDR1 is SGHRS and CDR2 YFSETQ. Trimming removed 4 bases from V and 2 bases from J; junction bases left unmatched: 5.

The rearrangement uses TRBV7-2 and TRBJ2-5; the D gene is possibly TRBD2 (6 bases). V was shortened by 5 bases and J by 5 bases, with 18 bases between the two germline ends. The CDR3 length is 15 residues. Germline CDR1 SGHTA, CDR2 FQGNSA. CDR3 region: CASSISGLDRETQYF. DNA of the CDR3: TGTGCCAGCAGCATATCGGGACTCGACCGGGAGACCCAGTACTTC.

The genes are TRBV20-1 and TRBJ2-7; D remains ambiguous. The ends were cut back, 1 base at V and 6 bases at J, with 7 bases in the middle. The germline CDR1 and CDR2 sequences are DFQATT and SNEGSKA (reference sequence). The CDR3 consists of 11 residues. The CDR3 loop is CSARGSPEQYF. CDR3 coding DNA: TGCAGTGCTAGAGGATCCCCCGAGCAGTACTTC.

This clonotype was detected a few times. The V gene is TRBV20-1, the J gene TRBJ2-3; no clear D. There are 14 residues in the CDR3. Germline CDR1 is DFQATT and CDR2 is SNEGSKA (reference sequence). The ends were cut back, 0 bases at V and 1 base at J, with 8 bases in the middle. As DNA, the CDR3 is TGCAGTGCTAGAGATCAGCACCGCACAGATACGCAGTATTTT. Translated, it gives CSARDQHRTDTQYF.

This clonotype was seen only once. At one end the junction does not follow the germline gene, possibly because of a read error. The chain combines TRBV6-6 with TRBJ2-1; the D gene is possibly TRBD1 (6 bases). The germline CDR1 and CDR2 sequences are MNHNY and SVGAGI (reference sequence). CDR3 length equals 15 residues. The CDR3: CASSYGQLAHNKQFF. Written as DNA, the CDR3 is TGTGCCAGCAGTTACGGACAGCTCGCCCACAATAAGCAGTTCTTC.

The J gene is TRBJ2-7, the V gene TRBV5-1; D gene ambiguous. V was pared by 4 bases and J by 3 bases, with 11 bases between. Germline loops: CDR1 SGHRS, CDR2 YFSETQ. The CDR3 consists of 13 residues. CDR3: CASSPTSDYEQYF. The CDR3 DNA reads TGCGCCAGCAGCCCGACCTCTGACTACGAGCAGTACTTC.

As concerns this clonotype: The junction departs from the called germline gene at one end, perhaps through a read error. The rearrangement uses TRBV4-2 and TRBJ2-1; TRBD1 agrees at 8 bases. The CDR3 totals 16 residues. From germline, CDR1 is LGHNA and CDR2 YNFKEQ. The CDR3 reads CASSRIGGQAYNEQFF. CDR3 coding DNA: TGTGCCAGCAGCCGGATTGGGGGACAGGCCTATAATGAGCAGTTCTTC.

The chain couples TRBV7-3 to TRBJ1-1, with a weak D call TRBD1 (5 bases). Trimming shortened V by 6 bases and J by 3 bases, and 17 bases separated the two germline ends. CDR1 SGHTA and CDR2 FQGTGA come from the germline V gene. The CDR3 runs 15 residues. The CDR3 reads CASRLGAGMDTEAFF. The CDR3 coding sequence is TGTGCCAGCAGGCTAGGGGCAGGGATGGACACTGAAGCTTTCTTT.